Given below is one T cell receptor (beta chain) in context. No antigen is known for it. There are 14 residues in the CDR3. Germline loops: CDR1 MNHNS, CDR2 SASEGT. V lost 7 bases and J 4 bases, leaving 15 bases between the germline ends. Primers: 60 Vbeta forward and 13 Jbeta reverse. Here immunoSEQ multiplex PCR was the method, and the copy in TCRdb shows in-frame clones only, minus some. The table includes 150,000 to 200,000 clones, 80% detected once. The data were obtained in a study of cytomegalovirus exposure and HLA in healthy donors. As for the study in general: Earlier work reported approximately 110 million unique TCR beta sequences from roughly 180 million T cells.

Study outcomes and limitations: There were some public TCRs occurring in many donors, but most TCR sequences were rare.

The specimen was PBMCs. The rearrangement links TRBV6-1 to TRBJ2-3; weak D call: TRBD1 (5 bases). This receptor was obtained from a man between 18 and 29 years old in good health and CMV-seropositive. Here the CDR3 reads CASIDSWGADTQYF. The CDR3 DNA sequence: TGTGCCAGCATAGACTCCTGGGGCGCAGATACGCAGTATTTT.